The following is a T cell receptor (beta chain) sequence with its context. Antigen specificity is unknown. The data were obtained in a study of CD4 T cells in relation to SARS-CoV-2 and coronaviruses. Across the study: Controls used an HIV-1 Nef peptide pool or no peptide.

Findings and caveats of the study: In roughly 65% of donors, memory CD4+ clonotypes crossrecognized SARS-CoV-2 and at least one common cold coronavirus spike.

Method: immunoSEQ multiplex PCR; TCRdb's copy keeps in-frame clones and lacks some. The repertoire holds about 23,000 clones, with about 70% as singletons. CD4+ T cells from unexposed donors were obtained before the COVID-19 pandemic (2011-2018). Isolation of CD4+ T cells took place after around 11 days in culture. Cells permitting, SARS-CoV-2 S/N and four cold-coronavirus spikes were tested on unexposed-donor CD4+ T cells. CDR1 and CDR2 from the germline V gene are SGHKS and YYEKEE (reference sequence). The V gene end was trimmed by 5 bases and the J gene end by 5 bases; junction bases not matched to a gene: 10. This CDR3 region has 15 residues.

The chain recombines TRBV5-5 with TRBJ1-2; 9 bases align to TRBD1. The receptor's source is a human donor in good health. The sample comprised CD4+ T cells from PBMCs, cultured in vitro. This CDR3 reads CASRSTGGVSYGYTF. The DNA of the CDR3 is TGTGCCAGCAGATCGACAGGGGGGGTCTCGTATGGCTACACCTTC.